This T cell receptor (beta chain) is from a study of T-cell memory formation after mild COVID-19. Study results and limitations: Contracting CD4+ clones were located mainly in CM and EM, and CD8+ clones in EMRA. Clones that got smaller from day 15 to 85 had even CD4/CD8, while clones growing later tipped toward CD4+.

Via MiXCR, TCRdb re-called the 5' RACE reads, giving one row per CDR3 protein. The sample lists about 470,000 distinct CDR3 sequences, roughly 20% seen once, with about 12% in the top ten. Note on this clonotype: The antigen is unknown. Its ends do not fully match the called genes, so a read error is possible.

The source material was PBMCs or a T cell subset sorted from them (not recorded which). This sequence was found in an adult woman who had mild COVID-19 (a few samples of this study predate the infection). Cell type and time point are not known.

CDR3 in amino acids: CASSPQGRETRYF. The DNA of the CDR3 is TGTGCCAGCAGCCCCCAGGGGAGAGAGACCCGGTACTTC. The rearrangement links TRBV7-3 to TRBJ2-5; maybe TRBD1 (6 bases). From germline, CDR1 is SGHTA and CDR2 FQGTGA. The CDR3 extends over 13 amino acids.